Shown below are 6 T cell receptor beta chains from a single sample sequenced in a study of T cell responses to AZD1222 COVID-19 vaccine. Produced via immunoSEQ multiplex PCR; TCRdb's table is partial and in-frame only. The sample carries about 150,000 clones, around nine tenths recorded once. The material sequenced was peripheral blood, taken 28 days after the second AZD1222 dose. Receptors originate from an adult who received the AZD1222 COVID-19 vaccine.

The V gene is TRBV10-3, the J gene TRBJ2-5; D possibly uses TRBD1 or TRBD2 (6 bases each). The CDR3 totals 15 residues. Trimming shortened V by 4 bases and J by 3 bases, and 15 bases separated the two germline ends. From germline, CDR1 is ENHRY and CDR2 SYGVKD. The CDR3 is CAISGGALVKETQYF. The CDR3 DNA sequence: TGTGCCATCAGTGGGGGGGCCCTTGTTAAAGAGACCCAGTACTTC.

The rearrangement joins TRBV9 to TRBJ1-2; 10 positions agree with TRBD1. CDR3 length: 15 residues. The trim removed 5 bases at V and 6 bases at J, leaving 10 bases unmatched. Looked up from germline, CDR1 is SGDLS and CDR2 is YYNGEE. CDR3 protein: CASSNQPGTGDGYTF. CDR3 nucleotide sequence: TGTGCCAGCAGTAATCAACCCGGGACAGGGGATGGCTACACCTTC.

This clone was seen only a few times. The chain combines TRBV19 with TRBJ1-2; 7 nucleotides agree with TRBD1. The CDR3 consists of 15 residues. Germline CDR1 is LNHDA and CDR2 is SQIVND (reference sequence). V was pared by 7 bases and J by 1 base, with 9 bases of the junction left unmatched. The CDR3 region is CASKVEGAHNYGYTF. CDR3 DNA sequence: TGTGCCAGTAAGGTCGAGGGGGCCCATAACTATGGCTACACCTTC.

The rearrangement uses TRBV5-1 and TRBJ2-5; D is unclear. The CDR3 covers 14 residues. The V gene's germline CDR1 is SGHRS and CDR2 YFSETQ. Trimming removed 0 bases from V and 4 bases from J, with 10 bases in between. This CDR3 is CASSLVGSGETQYF. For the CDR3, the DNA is TGCGCCAGCAGCTTGGTAGGGTCTGGAGAGACCCAGTACTTC.

CDR3 residues: CASSLGHEQFF. DNA of the CDR3: TGTGCCAGCAGCTTAGGACATGAGCAGTTCTTC. The chain links TRBV5-4 to TRBJ2-1; no reliable D call. The ends were cut back, 2 bases at V and 8 bases at J, with 5 bases in the middle. There are 11 residues in the CDR3. The germline V gene has CDR1 SGHNT and CDR2 YYREEE (reference sequence).

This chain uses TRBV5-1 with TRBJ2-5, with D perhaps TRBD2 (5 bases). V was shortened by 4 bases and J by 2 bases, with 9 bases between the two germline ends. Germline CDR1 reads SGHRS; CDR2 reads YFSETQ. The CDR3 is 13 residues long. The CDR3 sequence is CASSTAVQETQYF. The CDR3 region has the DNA TGCGCCAGCAGCACAGCGGTACAAGAGACCCAGTACTTC.